These 10 T cell receptor beta chains share one sample of origin, sequenced in a study of blood T cell repertoires in COVID-19. Sequencing used immunoSEQ multiplex PCR; TCRdb keeps in-frame clones, though not all of them. The sample comprises roughly 130,000 clones, roughly 90% of which are singletons, and over 3.5% rests with the top ten. Sample: peripheral blood. The receptors were gathered from a man over 45 with active COVID-19.

This chain links TRBV19 with TRBJ1-2; 10 nucleotides agree with TRBD1. J lost 4 bases, V lost 4 bases, and 3 bases had no gene match. The CDR3 spans 14 residues. Germline V gene sequence: CDR1 LNHDA, CDR2 SQIVND (reference sequence). This CDR3 reads CASSRGDRGYGYTF. The CDR3 region has the DNA TGTGCCAGTAGTAGAGGGGACAGGGGCTATGGCTACACCTTC. Using reference TRBV19 and TRBJ1-2 for the parts outside the CDR3, the full variable domain is DGGITQSPKYLFRKEGQNVTLSCEQNLNHDAMYWYRQDPGQGLRLIYYSQIVNDFQKGDIAEGYSVSREKKESFPLTVTSAQKNPTAFYLCASSRGDRGYGYTFGSGTRLTVV.

This clone has only a few counts. The V gene is TRBV7-9, the J gene TRBJ1-3, with a tentative D call TRBD1 (5 bases). The CDR3 spans 13 residues. Germline loops: CDR1 SEHNR, CDR2 FQNEAQ (reference sequence). V was trimmed by 7 bases and J by 2 bases, leaving 9 bases between them. The CDR3 loop is CASTLGPGNTIYF. The DNA of the CDR3 is TGTGCCAGCACCCTGGGGCCTGGAAACACCATATATTTT.

In DNA form, the CDR3 reads TGTGCCAGCAGCTTCCGTGCCAGGGCCACTGGAAACACCATATATTTT. Residues: CASSFRARATGNTIYF. The genes are TRBV5-6 and TRBJ1-3; possible D gene TRBD1, 5 bases. V dropped 2 bases and J dropped 2 bases, with 14 bases sitting between them. Germline V CDR1 and CDR2: SGHDT, YYEEEE. The CDR3 runs 16 residues.

In this sample, this clone turned up once. The chain links TRBV7-9 to TRBJ2-3; 10 nucleotides align to TRBD2. After removal of 2 bases from V and 5 bases from J, the junction contained 10 bases not matched to a gene. Per germline, CDR1 SEHNR and CDR2 FQNEAQ (reference sequence). CDR3 length: 17 residues. CDR3 region: CASSLKRIAGGRDTQYF. For the CDR3, the DNA is TGTGCCAGCAGCTTAAAGCGGATAGCGGGAGGTAGAGATACGCAGTATTTT. Full variable domain (outside the CDR3, taken from reference TRBV7-9 and TRBJ2-3): DTGVSQNPRHKITKRGQNVTFRCDPISEHNRLYWYRQTLGQGPEFLTYFQNEAQLEKSRLLSDRFSAERPKGSFSTLEIQRTEQGDSAMYLCASSLKRIAGGRDTQYFGPGTRLTVL.

The rearrangement joins TRBV19 to TRBJ1-5, with 9 bases that match TRBD1. CDR1 and CDR2 (germline): LNHDA, SQIVND (reference sequence). Trimming at V came to 5 bases and at J to 4 bases, leaving 9 bases not matched to a gene. This CDR3 has 16 amino acids. The CDR3 region is CASSPLDRGRNQPQHF. CDR3 DNA: TGTGCCAGTAGTCCCCTGGACAGGGGAAGAAATCAGCCCCAGCATTTT.

The rearrangement links TRBV11-3 to TRBJ2-1; no firm D call. Germline V gene data show CDR1 as SGHNT and CDR2 as YENEEA. V shed 1 base and J shed 2 bases, with 18 bases lying between them. The CDR3 is 18 amino acids. The CDR3 bases are TGTGCCAGCAGCTTAGTTAATGCGCGGTTTGCGGCCTACAATGAGCAGTTCTTC. Its translation: CASSLVNARFAAYNEQFF. Combining the CDR3 with reference TRBV11-3 and TRBJ2-1 gives the whole variable domain EAGVVQSPRYKIIEKKQPVAFWCNPISGHNTLYWYLQNLGQGPELLIRYENEEAVDDSQLPKDRFSAERLKGVDSTLKIQPAELGDSAVYLCASSLVNARFAAYNEQFFGPGTRLTVL.

The rearrangement uses TRBV4-2 and TRBJ1-2; TRBD1 aligns across 7 bases. The trim removed 2 bases at V and 3 bases at J, leaving 9 bases unmatched. The CDR3 loop spans 16 amino acids. Looked up from germline, CDR1 is LGHNA and CDR2 is YNFKEQ. The CDR3 here is CASSQPPGQSYYGYTF. CDR3 bases: TGTGCCAGCAGCCAACCTCCGGGACAGAGCTACTATGGCTACACCTTC.

This clone has just a few counts. The genes are TRBV30 and TRBJ2-5; D is perhaps TRBD2 (5 bases). CDR3 length: 13 amino acids. The ends were cut back, 0 bases at V and 7 bases at J, with 12 bases in the middle. Per the germline V gene, CDR1 is GTSNPN and CDR2 is SVGIG (reference sequence). In DNA, the CDR3 is TGTGCCTGGAGTGTAGGCCCCGAGGGGACCCAGTACTTC. Its translation: CAWSVGPEGTQYF.

The rearrangement links TRBV6-6 to TRBJ1-2; 7 bases agree with TRBD1. This CDR3 comprises 15 residues. The junction had 10 bases not matched to a gene; V was cut back by 5 bases and J by 4 bases. Germline CDR1 and CDR2: MNHNY and SVGAGI (reference sequence). CDR3 sequence: CASSEGAMGGYGYTF. The CDR3 DNA reads TGTGCCAGCAGTGAGGGGGCCATGGGGGGCTATGGCTACACCTTC.

V and J are TRBV6-5 and TRBJ1-6, with a weak D call TRBD1 (5 bases). This CDR3 is built from 15 residues. Germline-derived CDR1 and CDR2 are MNHEY and SVGAGI. V was trimmed by 0 bases and J by 9 bases, leaving 12 bases between them. For the CDR3, the DNA is TGTGCCAGCAGTTACTCCAGGGATATGGGTTCACCCCTCCACTTT. It translates to CASSYSRDMGSPLHF.